These 10 T cell receptor beta chains were all obtained from the same sample, sequenced in a study of cytomegalovirus exposure and HLA in healthy donors. Repertoires were generated with immunoSEQ multiplex PCR, while TCRdb's copy carries only in-frame clones and drops some. The repertoire consists of around 86,000 clones, with approximately 93% occurring once and the leading ten covering about 1%. Sequenced: PBMCs. Receptor source: a woman in her 30s in good health and CMV-seropositive.

The V gene is TRBV19, the J gene TRBJ1-2, with 7 positions matching TRBD1. V lost 7 bases to trimming and J lost 0 bases; unmatched junction nucleotides: 5. Germline CDR1 and CDR2: LNHDA and SQIVND (reference sequence). The CDR3 has 14 amino acids. This chain's CDR3 is CASTKGQANYGYTF. In DNA, the CDR3 is TGTGCCAGTACCAAAGGACAGGCTAACTATGGCTACACCTTC.

The chain recombines TRBV4-1 with TRBJ2-7, with TRBD1 matching over 12 bases. CDR1 and CDR2 from the germline V gene are MGHRA and YSYEKL. V was clipped by 0 bases and J by 4 bases; unmatched bases: 4. The CDR3 consists of 16 residues. The CDR3 protein is CASSQEGTGGYYEQYF. The CDR3 DNA is TGCGCCAGCAGCCAAGAAGGGACAGGGGGCTATTACGAGCAGTACTTC.

The chain joins TRBV18 to TRBJ1-4, with TRBD1 as a possible D gene (6 bases). The CDR3 consists of 15 residues. Trimming took off 6 bases at V and 3 bases at J, with 14 bases between the two ends. Germline CDR1 KGHSH, CDR2 LQKENI. The CDR3 nucleotides are TGTGCCAGCTCCCAAACAGGGTTGCCTAATGAAAAACTGTTTTTT. As protein: CASSQTGLPNEKLFF.

V and J are TRBV4-3 and TRBJ1-3; 7 positions match TRBD1. V lost 4 bases, J lost 4 bases, and 10 bases stayed unmatched. The length of the CDR3 is 16 residues. CDR1 is LGHNA and CDR2 is YSLEER in the germline V gene. Written as DNA, the CDR3 is TGCGCCAGCAGCCCCACACCGACAGGGTTGGGAAACACCATATATTTT. It yields the protein CASSPTPTGLGNTIYF.

The chain employs TRBV6-6 and TRBJ1-1; D is undetermined. The CDR3 length is 10 residues. Germline assignment: CDR1 MNHNY and CDR2 SVGAGI (reference sequence). V lost 7 bases, J lost 11 bases, and 11 bases lay in between. The CDR3 reads CASIATSAFF. The CDR3 DNA follows: TGTGCCAGCATCGCAACTTCTGCTTTCTTT.

This chain connects TRBV9 to TRBJ2-5; a possible D gene is TRBD1 (6 bases). Deletions cut 2 bases from V and 4 bases from J, with 9 bases between. The CDR3 has 13 amino acids. Germline V gene data show CDR1 as SGDLS and CDR2 as YYNGEE. CDR3 in amino acids: CASSVTGRETQYF. For the CDR3, the DNA is TGTGCCAGCAGCGTTACAGGGCGAGAGACCCAGTACTTC.

The chain is built from TRBV9 and TRBJ1-1; D may be TRBD1 (6 bases). V was shortened by 0 bases and J by 6 bases, with 12 bases between the two germline ends. This CDR3 has 14 residues. Germline V lookup: CDR1 SGDLS, CDR2 YYNGEE. The CDR3 nucleotides read TGTGCCAGCAGCGTAGTCCAGGGGTACGCTGAAGCTTTCTTT. Translated, it gives CASSVVQGYAEAFF.

The rearrangement uses TRBV4-1 and TRBJ2-2; maybe TRBD2 (6 bases). The ends were cut back, 1 base at V and 4 bases at J, with 16 bases in the middle. The CDR3 runs 17 residues. Germline V gene lookup returns CDR1 MGHRA and CDR2 YSYEKL. This CDR3 is CASSQVGRFSGTGELFF. CDR3 bases: TGCGCCAGCAGCCAAGTGGGTCGGTTTAGCGGCACCGGGGAGCTGTTTTTT.

CDR3 residues: CASSGTAGTEAFF. For the CDR3, the DNA is TGTGCCAGCAGCGGGACAGCCGGGACTGAAGCTTTCTTT. V usage is TRBV11-2 and J usage is TRBJ1-1, with TRBD1 matching 7 bases. V lost 5 bases and J lost 5; bases outside the gene matches: 5. The CDR3 has 13 residues. Looked up from germline, CDR1 is SGHAT and CDR2 is FQNNGV.

The chain carries TRBV27 and TRBJ1-5; D possibly corresponds to TRBD1 (5 bases). This CDR3 contains 16 residues. Germline CDR1 is MNHEY and CDR2 is SMNVEV (reference sequence). V was trimmed by 1 base and J by 1 base, leaving 11 bases between them. The CDR3: CASSLFSAGSNQPQHF. CDR3 in DNA: TGTGCCAGCAGTTTATTCTCGGCAGGGAGCAATCAGCCCCAGCATTTT.